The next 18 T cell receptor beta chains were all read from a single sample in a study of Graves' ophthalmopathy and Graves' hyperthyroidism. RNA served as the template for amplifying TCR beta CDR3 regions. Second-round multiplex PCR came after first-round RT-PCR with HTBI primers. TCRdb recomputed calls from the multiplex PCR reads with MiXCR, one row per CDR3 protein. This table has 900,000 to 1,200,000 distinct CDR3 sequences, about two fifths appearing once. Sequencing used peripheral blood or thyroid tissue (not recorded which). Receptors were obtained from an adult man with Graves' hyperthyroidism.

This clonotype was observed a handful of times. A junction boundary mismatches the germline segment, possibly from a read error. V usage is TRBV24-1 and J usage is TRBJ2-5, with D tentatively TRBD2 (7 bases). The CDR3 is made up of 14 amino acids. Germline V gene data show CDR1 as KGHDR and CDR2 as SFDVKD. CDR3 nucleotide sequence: TGTGCCACCAGTGTTGGCGGGGGACAAGGGACCCAGTACTTC. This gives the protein CATSVGGGQGTQYF.

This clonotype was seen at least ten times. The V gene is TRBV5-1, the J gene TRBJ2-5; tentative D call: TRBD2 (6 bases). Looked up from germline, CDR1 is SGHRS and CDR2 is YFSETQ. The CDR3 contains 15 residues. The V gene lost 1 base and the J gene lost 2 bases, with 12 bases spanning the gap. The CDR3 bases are TGCGCCAGCAGCTTGAGGGAGGACTGGCAAGAGACCCAGTACTTC. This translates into CASSLREDWQETQYF.

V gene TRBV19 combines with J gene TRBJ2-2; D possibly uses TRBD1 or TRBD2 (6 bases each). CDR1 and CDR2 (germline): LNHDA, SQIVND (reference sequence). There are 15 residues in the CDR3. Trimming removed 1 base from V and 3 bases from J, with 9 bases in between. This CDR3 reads CASSIGGAHTGELFF. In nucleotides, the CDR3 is TGTGCCAGTAGTATAGGGGGGGCGCACACCGGGGAGCTGTTTTTT.

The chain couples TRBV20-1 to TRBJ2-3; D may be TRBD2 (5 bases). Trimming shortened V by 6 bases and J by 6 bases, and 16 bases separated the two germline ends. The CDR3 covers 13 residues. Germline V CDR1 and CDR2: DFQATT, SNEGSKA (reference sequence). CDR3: CSALGPGLDTQYF. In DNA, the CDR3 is TGCAGTGCCCTAGGCCCGGGGTTGGATACGCAGTATTTT.

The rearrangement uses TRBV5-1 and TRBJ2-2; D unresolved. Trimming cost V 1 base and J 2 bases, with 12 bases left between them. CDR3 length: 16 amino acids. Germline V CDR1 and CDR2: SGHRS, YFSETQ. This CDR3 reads CASSLSANVNTGELFF. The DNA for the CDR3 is TGCGCCAGCAGCTTGTCAGCGAATGTTAACACCGGGGAGCTGTTTTTT.

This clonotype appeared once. The CDR3 here is CASSYPFAGNTIYF. CDR3 in DNA: TGTGCCAGCAGTTACCCTTTTGCTGGAAACACCATATATTTT. The chain links TRBV9 to TRBJ1-3; D is undetermined. Trimming took 5 bases from V and 2 from J, leaving 11 bases between them. The germline V gene has CDR1 SGDLS and CDR2 YYNGEE. CDR3 size: 14 residues.

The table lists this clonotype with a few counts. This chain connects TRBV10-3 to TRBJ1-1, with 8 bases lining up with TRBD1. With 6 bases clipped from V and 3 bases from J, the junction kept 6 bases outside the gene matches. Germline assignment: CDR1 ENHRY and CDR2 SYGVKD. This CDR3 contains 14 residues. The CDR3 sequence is CAIRDRASHTEAFF. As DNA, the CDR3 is TGTGCCATCAGGGACAGGGCGTCCCACACTGAAGCTTTCTTT.

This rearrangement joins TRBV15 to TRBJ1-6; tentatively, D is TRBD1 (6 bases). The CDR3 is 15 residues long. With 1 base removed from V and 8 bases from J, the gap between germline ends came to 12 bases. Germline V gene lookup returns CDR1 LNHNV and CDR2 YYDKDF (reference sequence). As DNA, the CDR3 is TGTGCCACCAGCAGAGTGGGGGCCTGGGATTCACCCCTCCACTTT. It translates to CATSRVGAWDSPLHF.

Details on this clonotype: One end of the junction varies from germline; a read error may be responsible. The CDR3 sequence is CASSLTGDEQNF. Written as DNA, the CDR3 is TGTGCCAGTAGTCTTACAGGGGACGAGCAGAACTTC. The chain links TRBV19 to TRBJ2-5; 7 bases are a match to TRBD1. The CDR3 is made up of 12 amino acids. Looked up from germline, CDR1 is LNHDA and CDR2 is SQIVND (reference sequence).

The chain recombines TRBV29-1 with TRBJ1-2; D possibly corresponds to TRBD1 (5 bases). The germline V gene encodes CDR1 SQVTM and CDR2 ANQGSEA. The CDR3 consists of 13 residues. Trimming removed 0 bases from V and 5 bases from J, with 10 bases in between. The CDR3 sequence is CSVEDQRGYGYTF. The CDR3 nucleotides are TGCAGCGTTGAAGATCAGAGGGGATATGGCTACACCTTC.

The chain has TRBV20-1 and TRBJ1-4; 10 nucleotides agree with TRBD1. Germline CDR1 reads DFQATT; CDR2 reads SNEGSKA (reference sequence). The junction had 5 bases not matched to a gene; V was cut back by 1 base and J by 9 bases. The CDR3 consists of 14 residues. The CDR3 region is CSARGTGGGQKLFF. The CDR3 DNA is TGCAGTGCTAGAGGGACAGGGGGAGGGCAAAAACTGTTTTTT.

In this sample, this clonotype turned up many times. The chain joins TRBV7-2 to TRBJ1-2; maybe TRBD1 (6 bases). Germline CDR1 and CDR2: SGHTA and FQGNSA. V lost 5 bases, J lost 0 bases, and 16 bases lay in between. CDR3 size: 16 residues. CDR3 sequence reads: CASSPEATGTNYGYTF. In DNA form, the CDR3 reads TGTGCCAGCAGCCCCGAGGCAACAGGGACTAACTATGGCTACACCTTC. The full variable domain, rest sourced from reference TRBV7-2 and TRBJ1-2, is GAGVSQSPSNKVTEKGKDVELRCDPISGHTALYWYRQSLGQGLEFLIYFQGNSAPDKSGLPSDRFSAERTGGSVSTLTIQRTQQEDSAVYLCASSPEATGTNYGYTFGSGTRLTVV.

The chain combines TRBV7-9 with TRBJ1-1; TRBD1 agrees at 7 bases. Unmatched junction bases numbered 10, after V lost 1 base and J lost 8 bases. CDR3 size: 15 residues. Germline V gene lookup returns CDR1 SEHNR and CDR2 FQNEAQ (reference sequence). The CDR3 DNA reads TGTGCCAGCAGCTTAGATTCGGGACAGCTAGGCGAAGCTTTCTTT. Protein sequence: CASSLDSGQLGEAFF.

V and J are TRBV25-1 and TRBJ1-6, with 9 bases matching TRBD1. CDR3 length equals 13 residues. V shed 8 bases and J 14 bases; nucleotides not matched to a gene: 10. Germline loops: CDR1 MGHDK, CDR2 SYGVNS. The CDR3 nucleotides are TGTGCCAGCGGAGAAACAGGGGGCTTGGCCCTCCACTTT. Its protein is CASGETGGLALHF. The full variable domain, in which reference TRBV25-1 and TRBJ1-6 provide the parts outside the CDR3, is EADIYQTPRYLVIGTGKKITLECSQTMGHDKMYWYQQDPGMELHLIHYSYGVNSTEKGDLSSESTVSRIRTEHFPLTLESARPSHTSQYLCASGETGGLALHFGNGTRLTVT.

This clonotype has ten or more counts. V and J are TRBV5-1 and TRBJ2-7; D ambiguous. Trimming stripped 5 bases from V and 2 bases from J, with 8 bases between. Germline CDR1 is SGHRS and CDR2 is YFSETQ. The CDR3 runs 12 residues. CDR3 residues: CASSGSAYEQYF. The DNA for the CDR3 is TGCGCCAGCAGTGGTTCCGCCTACGAGCAGTACTTC. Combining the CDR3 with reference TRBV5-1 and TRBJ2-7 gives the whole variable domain KAGVTQTPRYLIKTRGQQVTLSCSPISGHRSVSWYQQTPGQGLQFLFEYFSETQRNKGNFPGRFSGRQFSNSRSEMNVSTLELGDSALYLCASSGSAYEQYFGPGTRLTVT.

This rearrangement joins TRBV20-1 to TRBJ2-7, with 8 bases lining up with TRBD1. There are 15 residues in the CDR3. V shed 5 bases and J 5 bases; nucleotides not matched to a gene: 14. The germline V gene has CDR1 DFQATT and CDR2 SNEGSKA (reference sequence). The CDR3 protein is CSADRRGTGIHEQYF. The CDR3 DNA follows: TGCAGTGCTGACCGAAGAGGGACAGGCATCCACGAGCAGTACTTC.

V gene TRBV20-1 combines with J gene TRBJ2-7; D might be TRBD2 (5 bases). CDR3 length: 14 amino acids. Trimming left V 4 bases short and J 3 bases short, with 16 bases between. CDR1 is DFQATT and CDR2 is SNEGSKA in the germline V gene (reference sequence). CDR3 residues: CSATLPGNFYEQYF. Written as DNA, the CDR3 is TGCAGTGCTACCCTCCCGGGGAATTTCTACGAGCAGTACTTC.

In nucleotides, the CDR3 is TGCAGTACTGGGAATCGCCTCCACTTT. Translating gives CSTGNRLHF. The rearrangement joins TRBV20-1 to TRBJ1-6; D is unresolved. Trimming pared 8 bases from V and 15 bases from J, leaving 11 bases between. Germline V gives CDR1 DFQATT, CDR2 SNEGSKA (reference sequence). The CDR3 loop spans 9 amino acids.